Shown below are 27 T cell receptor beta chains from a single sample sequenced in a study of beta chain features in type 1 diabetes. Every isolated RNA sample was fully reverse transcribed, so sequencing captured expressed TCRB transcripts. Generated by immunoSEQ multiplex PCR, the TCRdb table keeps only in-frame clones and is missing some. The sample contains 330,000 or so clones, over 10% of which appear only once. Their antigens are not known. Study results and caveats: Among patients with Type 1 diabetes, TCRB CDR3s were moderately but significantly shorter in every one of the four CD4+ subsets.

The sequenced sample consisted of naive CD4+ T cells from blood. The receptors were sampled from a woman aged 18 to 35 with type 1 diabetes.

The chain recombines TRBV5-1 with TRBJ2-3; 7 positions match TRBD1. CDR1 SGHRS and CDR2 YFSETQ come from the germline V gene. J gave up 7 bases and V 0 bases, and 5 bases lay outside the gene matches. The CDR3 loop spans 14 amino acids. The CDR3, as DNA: TGCGCCAGCAGCTTGGAAGGGGGCGTATATACGCAGTATTTT. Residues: CASSLEGGVYTQYF.

The CDR3 region has the DNA TGTGCCAGCGGGGGGTGGATGATGAACACTGAAGCTTTCTTT. Its protein product is CASGGWMMNTEAFF. The rearrangement uses TRBV6-5 and TRBJ1-1; tentative D call: TRBD1 (5 bases). The germline V gene has CDR1 MNHEY and CDR2 SVGAGI. V was clipped by 8 bases and J by 0 bases, with 13 bases between them. The CDR3 is made up of 14 amino acids.

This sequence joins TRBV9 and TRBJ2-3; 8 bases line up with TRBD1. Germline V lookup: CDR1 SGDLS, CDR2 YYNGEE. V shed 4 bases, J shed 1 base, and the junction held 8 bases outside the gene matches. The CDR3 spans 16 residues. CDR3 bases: TGTGCCAGCAGCCAGGGGACAGGTGAGGGCACAGATACGCAGTATTTT. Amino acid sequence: CASSQGTGEGTDTQYF.

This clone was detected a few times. In DNA, the CDR3 is TGTGCCAGCACTCCTTGGGGATCTAGCAGGGCCAAAAACATTCAGTACTTC. Protein sequence: CASTPWGSSRAKNIQYF. The chain has TRBV28 and TRBJ2-4; D is possibly TRBD2 (5 bases). The V and J ends lost 7 bases and 1 base respectively, with 20 bases between them. Germline-derived CDR1 and CDR2 are MDHEN and SYDVKM. The CDR3 length is 17 residues.

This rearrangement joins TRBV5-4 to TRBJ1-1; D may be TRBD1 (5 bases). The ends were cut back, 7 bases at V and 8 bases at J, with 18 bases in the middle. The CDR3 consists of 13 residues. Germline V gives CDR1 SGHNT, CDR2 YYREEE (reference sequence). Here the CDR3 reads CASGALGGREAFF. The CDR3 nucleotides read TGTGCCAGCGGGGCTCTCGGGGGAAGAGAAGCTTTCTTT.

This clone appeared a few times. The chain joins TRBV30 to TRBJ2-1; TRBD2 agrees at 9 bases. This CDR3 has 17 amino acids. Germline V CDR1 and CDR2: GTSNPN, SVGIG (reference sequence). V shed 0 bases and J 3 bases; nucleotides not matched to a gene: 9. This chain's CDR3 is CAWSVLAGKRDYNEQFF. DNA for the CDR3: TGTGCCTGGAGTGTGCTAGCGGGAAAAAGGGACTACAATGAGCAGTTCTTC.

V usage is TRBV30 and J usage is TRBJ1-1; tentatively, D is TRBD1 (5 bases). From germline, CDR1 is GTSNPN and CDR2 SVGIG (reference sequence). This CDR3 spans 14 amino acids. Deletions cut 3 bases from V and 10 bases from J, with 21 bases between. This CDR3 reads CAWSRNQGRGGAFF. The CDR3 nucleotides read TGTGCCTGGAGCAGAAATCAGGGACGGGGAGGAGCTTTCTTT.

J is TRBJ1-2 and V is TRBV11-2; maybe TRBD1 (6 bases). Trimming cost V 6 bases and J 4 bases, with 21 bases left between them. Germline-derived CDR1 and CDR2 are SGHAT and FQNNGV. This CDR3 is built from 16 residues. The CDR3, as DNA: TGTGCCAGCAGAGGCCTTGACCCTGGGGGCGTCTATGGCTACACCTTC. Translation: CASRGLDPGGVYGYTF. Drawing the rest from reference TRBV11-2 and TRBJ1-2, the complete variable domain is EAGVAQSPRYKIIEKRQSVAFWCNPISGHATLYWYQQILGQGPKLLIQFQNNGVVDDSQLPKDRFSAERLKGVDSTLKIQPAKLEDSAVYLCASRGLDPGGVYGYTFGSGTRLTVV.

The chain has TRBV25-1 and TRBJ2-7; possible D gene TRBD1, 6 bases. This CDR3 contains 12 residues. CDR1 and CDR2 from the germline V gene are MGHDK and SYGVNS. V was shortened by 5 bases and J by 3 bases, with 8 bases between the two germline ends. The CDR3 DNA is TGTGCCAGCAGTCTACAGGGCTACGAGCAGTACTTC. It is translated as CASSLQGYEQYF.

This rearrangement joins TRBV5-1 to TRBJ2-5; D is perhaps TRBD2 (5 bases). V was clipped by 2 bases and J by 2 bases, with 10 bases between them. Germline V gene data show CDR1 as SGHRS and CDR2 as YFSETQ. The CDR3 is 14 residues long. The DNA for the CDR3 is TGCGCCAGCAGCTTAATTTCGGGGCAAGAGACCCAGTACTTC. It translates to CASSLISGQETQYF.

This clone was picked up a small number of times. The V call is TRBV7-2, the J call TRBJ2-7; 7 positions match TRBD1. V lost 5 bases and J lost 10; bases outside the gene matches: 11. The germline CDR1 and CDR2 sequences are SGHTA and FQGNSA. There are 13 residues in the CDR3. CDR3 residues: CASSRAMGQLQYF. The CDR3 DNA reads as TGTGCCAGCAGCCGCGCCATGGGACAGCTACAGTACTTC. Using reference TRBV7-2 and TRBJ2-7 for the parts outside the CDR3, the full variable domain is GAGVSQSPSNKVTEKGKDVELRCDPISGHTALYWYRQSLGQGLEFLIYFQGNSAPDKSGLPSDRFSAERTGGSVSTLTIQRTQQEDSAVYLCASSRAMGQLQYFGPGTRLTVT.

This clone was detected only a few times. Written as DNA, the CDR3 is TGTGCCAGCAGTGCCTCTTGGCTAGCGGCTCAAGAGACCCAGTACTTC. It yields the protein CASSASWLAAQETQYF. The chain uses TRBV2 and TRBJ2-5; 7 bases line up with TRBD2. V shed 4 bases and J 2 bases; nucleotides not matched to a gene: 10. This CDR3 region has 16 residues. Per the germline V gene, CDR1 is SNHLY and CDR2 is FYNNEI.

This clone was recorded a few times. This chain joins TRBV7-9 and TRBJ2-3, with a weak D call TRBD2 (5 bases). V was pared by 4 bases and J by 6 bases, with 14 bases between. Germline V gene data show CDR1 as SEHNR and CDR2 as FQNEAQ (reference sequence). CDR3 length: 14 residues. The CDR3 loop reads CASSSWGAVDTQYF. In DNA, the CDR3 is TGTGCCAGCAGCTCATGGGGAGCAGTCGATACGCAGTATTTT.

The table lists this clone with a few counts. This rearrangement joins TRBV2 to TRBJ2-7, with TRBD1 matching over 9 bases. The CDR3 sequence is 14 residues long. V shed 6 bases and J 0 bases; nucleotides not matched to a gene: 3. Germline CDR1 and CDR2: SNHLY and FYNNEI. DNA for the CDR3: TGTGCCAGCAGGACAGGGGGTATCTCCTACGAGCAGTACTTC. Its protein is CASRTGGISYEQYF.

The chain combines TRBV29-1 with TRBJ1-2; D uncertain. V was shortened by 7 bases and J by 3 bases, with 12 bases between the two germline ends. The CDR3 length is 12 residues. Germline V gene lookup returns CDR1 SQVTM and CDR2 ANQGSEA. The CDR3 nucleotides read TGCAGCGCCAGATTTCAGGACTATGGCTACACCTTC. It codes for CSARFQDYGYTF.

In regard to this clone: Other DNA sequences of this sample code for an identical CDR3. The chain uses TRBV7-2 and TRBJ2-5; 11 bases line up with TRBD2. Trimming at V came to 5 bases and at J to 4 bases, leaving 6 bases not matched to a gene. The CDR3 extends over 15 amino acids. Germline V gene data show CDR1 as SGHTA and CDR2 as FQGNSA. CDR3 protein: CASSALAGGRETQYF. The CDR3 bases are TGTGCCAGCAGCGCCCTAGCGGGGGGACGAGAGACCCAGTACTTC.

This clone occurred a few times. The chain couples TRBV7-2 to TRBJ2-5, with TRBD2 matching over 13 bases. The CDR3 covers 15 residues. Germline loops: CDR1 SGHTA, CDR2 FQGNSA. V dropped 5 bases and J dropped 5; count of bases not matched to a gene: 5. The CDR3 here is CASSLQGLAGETQYF. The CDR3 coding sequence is TGTGCCAGCAGCCTACAGGGACTAGCGGGGGAGACCCAGTACTTC.

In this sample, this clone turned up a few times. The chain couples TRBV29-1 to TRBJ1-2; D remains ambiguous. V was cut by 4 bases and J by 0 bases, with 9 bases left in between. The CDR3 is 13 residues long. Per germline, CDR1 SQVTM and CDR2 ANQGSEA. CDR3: CSVASASNYGYTF. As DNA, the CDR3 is TGCAGCGTTGCCAGTGCCTCTAACTATGGCTACACCTTC.

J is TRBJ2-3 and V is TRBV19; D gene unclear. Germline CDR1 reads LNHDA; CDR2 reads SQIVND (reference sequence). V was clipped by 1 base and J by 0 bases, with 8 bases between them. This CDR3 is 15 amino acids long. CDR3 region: CASSIAWSSTDTQYF. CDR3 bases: TGTGCCAGTAGTATAGCATGGAGCAGCACAGATACGCAGTATTTT.

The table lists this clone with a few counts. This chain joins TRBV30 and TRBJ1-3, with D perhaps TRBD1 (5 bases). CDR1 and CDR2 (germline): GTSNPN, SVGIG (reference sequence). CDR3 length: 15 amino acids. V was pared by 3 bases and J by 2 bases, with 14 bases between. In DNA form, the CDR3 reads TGTGCCTGGAGGCCATCCTCAGGGACTGGAAACACCATATATTTT. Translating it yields CAWRPSSGTGNTIYF.

This CDR3 is CASSPTSGRDEQYF. The CDR3 nucleotides are TGTGCCAGCAGCCCTACTAGCGGGCGGGACGAGCAGTACTTC. The chain combines TRBV7-9 with TRBJ2-7, with 9 bases lining up with TRBD2. After removal of 5 bases from V and 5 bases from J, the junction contained 7 bases not matched to a gene. Germline lookup yields CDR1 SEHNR and CDR2 FQNEAQ (reference sequence). The CDR3 loop spans 14 amino acids.

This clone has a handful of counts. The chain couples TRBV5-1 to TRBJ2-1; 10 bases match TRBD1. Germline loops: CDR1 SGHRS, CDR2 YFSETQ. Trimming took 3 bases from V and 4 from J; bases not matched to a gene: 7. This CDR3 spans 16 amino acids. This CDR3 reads CASSSTGGPIYNEQFF. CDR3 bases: TGCGCCAGCAGCTCGACAGGGGGCCCTATTTACAATGAGCAGTTCTTC.

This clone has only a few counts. CDR3 DNA: TGCAGCGGGAGCCGGGTCCTCTCCTACAATGAGCAGTTCTTC. Protein product: CSGSRVLSYNEQFF. The rearrangement joins TRBV29-1 to TRBJ2-1; D remains unclear. V was clipped by 7 bases and J by 0 bases, with 13 bases between them. The CDR3 is 14 residues long. Germline CDR1 and CDR2: SQVTM and ANQGSEA.

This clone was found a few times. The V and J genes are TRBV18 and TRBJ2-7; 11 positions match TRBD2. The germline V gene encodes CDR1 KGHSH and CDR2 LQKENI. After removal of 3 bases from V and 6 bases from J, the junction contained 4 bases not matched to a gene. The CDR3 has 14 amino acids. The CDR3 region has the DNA TGTGCCAGCTCACCTAGCGGGGGGGACTTCGAGCAGTACTTC. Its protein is CASSPSGGDFEQYF.

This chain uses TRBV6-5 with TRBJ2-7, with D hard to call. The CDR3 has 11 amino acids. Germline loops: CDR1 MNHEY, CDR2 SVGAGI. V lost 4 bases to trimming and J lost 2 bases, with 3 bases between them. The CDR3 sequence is CASSSAYEQYF. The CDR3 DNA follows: TGTGCCAGCAGTTCGGCCTACGAGCAGTACTTC.

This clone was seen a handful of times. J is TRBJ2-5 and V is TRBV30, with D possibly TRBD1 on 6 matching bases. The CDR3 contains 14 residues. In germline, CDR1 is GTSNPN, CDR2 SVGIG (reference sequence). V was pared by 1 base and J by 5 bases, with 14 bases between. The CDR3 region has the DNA TGTGCCTGGAGTGCAACAGGGATCCGGGAGACCCAGTACTTC. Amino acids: CAWSATGIRETQYF.

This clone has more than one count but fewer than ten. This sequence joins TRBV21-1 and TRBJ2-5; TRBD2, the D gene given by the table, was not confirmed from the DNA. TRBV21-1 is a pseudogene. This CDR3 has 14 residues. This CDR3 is CAFQSGDEGETQYF. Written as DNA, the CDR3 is TGTGCCTTTCAGAGCGGGGATGAAGGAGAGACCCAGTACTTC.